The next 19 T cell receptor beta chains were all read from a single sample in a study of T-cell memory formation after mild COVID-19 (dated by TCRdb to the early 2020s). The library relied on 5' RACE. These reads were obtained on an Illumina NovaSeq 6000. TCRdb handled the public reads itself, with Q25 trimming in fastp and clone calling in MiXCR, and kept productive beta chains. Rows merge per CDR3 protein into single entries with the most common DNA and genes. In all, the sample holds some 14,000 distinct CDR3 sequences, and around 12% of those were seen once. Roughly 53% of the sample comes from the top ten. The specimen was PBMCs or a T cell subset sorted from them (not recorded which). The source of these receptors is an adult woman who had mild COVID-19 (a few samples of this study predate the infection). The sample titles of this study are shuffled in the database, so cell type and time point are left out; the donor was told from shared clones.

This clonotype was recorded at least ten times. The chain carries TRBV5-1 and TRBJ2-7, with a possible D match to TRBD2 (6 bases). The germline CDR1 and CDR2 sequences are SGHRS and YFSETQ. The CDR3 consists of 14 residues. V lost 2 bases, J lost 4 bases, and 13 bases lay in between. CDR3 residues: CASSFFRDSYEQYF. In DNA form, the CDR3 reads TGCGCCAGCAGCTTTTTCAGGGACTCATACGAGCAGTACTTC.

This clonotype has ten or more counts. V usage is TRBV6-5 and J usage is TRBJ2-1; tentatively, D is TRBD1 (6 bases). The V and J ends lost 4 bases and 0 bases respectively, with 10 bases between them. From germline, CDR1 is MNHEY and CDR2 SVGAGI. This CDR3 spans 15 amino acids. In DNA, the CDR3 is TGTGCCAGCAGTTTGTACAGGGACTCCTACAATGAGCAGTTCTTC. Residues: CASSLYRDSYNEQFF.

Only a few counts were recorded for this clonotype. The chain is built from TRBV9 and TRBJ2-5, with D uncertain. Looked up from germline, CDR1 is SGDLS and CDR2 is YYNGEE. The V end was cut by 3 bases, the J end by 3 bases, with 3 bases between. CDR3 length equals 11 residues. The CDR3 nucleotides read TGTGCCAGCAGCGCAGAAGAGACCCAGTACTTC. Translation gives CASSAEETQYF.

There are many counts of this clonotype. One junction end disagrees with the germline gene, perhaps due to a read error. The chain joins TRBV15 to TRBJ2-1; perhaps TRBD2 as D (6 bases). This CDR3 comprises 14 residues. CDR1 LNHNV and CDR2 YYDKDF come from the germline V gene (reference sequence). CDR3 in amino acids: CATSSTPRVGGTSF. The DNA for the CDR3 is TGTGCCACCAGCAGTACCCCCCGGGTTGGCGGGACTTCCTTC.

This clonotype was picked up many times. The chain carries TRBV5-4 and TRBJ2-2; D not resolved. Trimming removed 9 bases at V and 4 bases at J, with 13 bases between. Germline lookup yields CDR1 SGHNT and CDR2 YYREEE (reference sequence). The length of the CDR3 is 13 residues. In DNA, the CDR3 is TGTGCCAACTGGGCCTGGGGCACCGGGGAGCTGTTTTTT. This sequence encodes CANWAWGTGELFF. The full variable domain, with the rest looked up from reference TRBV5-4 and TRBJ2-2, is ETGVTQSPTHLIKTRGQQVTLRCSSQSGHNTVSWYQQALGQGPQFIFQYYREEENGRGNFPPRFSGLQFPNYSSELNVNALELDDSALYLCANWAWGTGELFFGEGSRLTVL.

This clonotype was seen ten or more times. J is TRBJ2-5 and V is TRBV29-1; the D is unclear. Germline CDR1 SQVTM, CDR2 ANQGSEA. This CDR3 has 11 residues. V was shortened by 7 bases and J by 5 bases, with 11 bases between the two germline ends. The CDR3 DNA follows: TGCAGCGCGGACCTAACGGAGACCCAGTACTTC. Translation: CSADLTETQYF.

The sample holds many counts of this clonotype. The CDR3 DNA follows: TGTGCCAGTGAGGGTATCCGGGGGGACAGACGTGGAGTAGACTATGGCTACACCTTC. Protein: CASEGIRGDRRGVDYGYTF. The V call is TRBV19, the J call TRBJ1-2; 7 bases align to TRBD1. The CDR3 runs to 19 residues. V shed 8 bases and J 3 bases; nucleotides not matched to a gene: 24. Germline values: CDR1 LNHDA, CDR2 SQIVND (reference sequence).

The CDR3 loop is CSAIPQETQYF. The CDR3 nucleotides are TGCAGTGCCATACCCCAAGAGACCCAGTACTTC. The gene calls are TRBV20-1 and TRBJ2-5; D is ambiguous. Germline CDR1 is DFQATT and CDR2 is SNEGSKA (reference sequence). The CDR3 sequence is 11 residues long. V was shortened by 6 bases and J by 1 base, with 6 bases between the two germline ends.

This clonotype was seen ten or more times. V is TRBV13 and J is TRBJ2-3, with 8 bases matching TRBD1. The CDR3 is made up of 15 amino acids. Germline CDR1 is PRHDT and CDR2 is FYEKMQ (reference sequence). The V gene end was trimmed by 0 bases and the J gene end by 4 bases; junction bases not matched to a gene: 3. The CDR3 DNA is TGTGCCAGCAGCTTAGGACAGGGGGGCGCAGATACGCAGTATTTT. Protein product: CASSLGQGGADTQYF. Drawing the rest from reference TRBV13 and TRBJ2-3, the complete variable domain is AAGVIQSPRHLIKEKRETATLKCYPIPRHDTVYWYQQGPGQDPQFLISFYEKMQSDKGSIPDRFSAQQFSDYHSELNMSSLELGDSALYFCASSLGQGGADTQYFGPGTRLTVL.

This clonotype was detected many times. At one of its ends the junction is not consistent with the germline gene, which may arise from a read error. The rearrangement links TRBV7-7 to TRBJ2-1, with a tentative D call TRBD2 (6 bases). The CDR3 consists of 14 residues. From germline, CDR1 is SSHAT and CDR2 FNYEAQ (reference sequence). The CDR3 coding sequence is TGTGCTAGCAGTCCTGCGGCGGGAAGAAATGAGCAGTTCTTC. It is translated as CASSPAAGRNEQFF.

This clonotype appeared many times. CDR3 amino acids: CASSQVAGGPVDTQYF. As DNA, the CDR3 is TGCGCCAGCAGCCAAGTGGCGGGGGGGCCGGTAGATACGCAGTATTTT. V gene TRBV4-1 combines with J gene TRBJ2-3; TRBD2 aligns across 9 bases. Germline CDR1 MGHRA, CDR2 YSYEKL. Trimming took 1 base from V and 5 from J; bases not matched to a gene: 7. The CDR3 has 16 residues.

This clonotype was detected many times. The J gene is TRBJ1-6, the V gene TRBV5-6; no definite D call. Germline V gene lookup returns CDR1 SGHDT and CDR2 YYEEEE. The V end lost 1 base, the J end lost 8 bases, and 10 bases lay between the germline ends. CDR3 length: 14 amino acids. CDR3 DNA: TGTGCCAGCAGCTTGATCGGTGCAGATTCACCCCTCCACTTT. Residues: CASSLIGADSPLHF.

The rearrangement joins TRBV24-1 to TRBJ2-1; D may be TRBD1 or TRBD2 (5 bases each). Trimming removed 2 bases from V and 2 bases from J, with 15 bases in between. There are 17 residues in the CDR3. Germline CDR1 KGHDR, CDR2 SFDVKD. DNA for the CDR3: TGTGCCACCAGTGATTCCCTGGGAAGGGGAGCCTACAATGAGCAGTTCTTC. Translating gives CATSDSLGRGAYNEQFF.

In this sample, this clonotype turned up many times. The V call is TRBV14, the J call TRBJ2-1; the D gene is possibly TRBD2 (6 bases). V was pared by 4 bases and J by 12 bases, with 13 bases between. This CDR3 has 12 amino acids. CDR1 is SGHDN, CDR2 FVKESK, per germline. In nucleotides, the CDR3 is TGTGCCAGCAGCCCGCGGATCGGGGGGCAGTTCTTC. Residues: CASSPRIGGQFF.

This chain connects TRBV2 to TRBJ2-3; possibly TRBD2 for D (5 bases). Germline V gene data show CDR1 as SNHLY and CDR2 as FYNNEI. This CDR3 is 12 amino acids long. Trimming shortened V by 6 bases and J by 4 bases, and 8 bases separated the two germline ends. The CDR3 reads CASSYSADTQYF. The CDR3 DNA is TGTGCCAGCAGCTATAGCGCAGATACGCAGTATTTT.

This clonotype was recorded at least ten times. This chain connects TRBV27 to TRBJ2-7; D is perhaps TRBD1 (6 bases). V was pared by 7 bases and J by 6 bases, with 31 bases between. Germline CDR1 is MNHEY and CDR2 is SMNVEV (reference sequence). The CDR3 contains 18 residues. The CDR3 is CASIRPPLQTGTTCEQYF. The CDR3 DNA sequence: TGTGCCAGCATCCGACCGCCTCTACAAACCGGGACAACCTGCGAGCAGTACTTC.

This clonotype was recorded at least ten times. The rearrangement joins TRBV13 to TRBJ1-1; D gene unclear. This CDR3 contains 12 residues. Germline V gene data show CDR1 as PRHDT and CDR2 as FYEKMQ (reference sequence). Trimming pared 1 base from V and 3 bases from J, leaving 3 bases between. CDR3 protein: CASSLEHTEAFF. CDR3 nucleotide sequence: TGTGCCAGCAGCTTAGAACACACTGAAGCTTTCTTT.

The chain is built from TRBV2 and TRBJ2-5, with TRBD1 identical over 7 bases. The J call is doubtful: the DNA matches TRBJ2-7 better. Germline V lookup: CDR1 SNHLY, CDR2 FYNNEI. The CDR3 extends over 14 amino acids. The CDR3 sequence is CARSTGDSSYEQYF. CDR3 in DNA: TGTGCCAGATCTACAGGGGACAGCTCCTACGAGCAGTACTTC.

Ten or more counts support this clonotype. The chain's CDR3 is CASSYSTGARGTGNTIYF. Here the CDR3 DNA reads TGTGCCAGCAGTTACTCGACAGGGGCTCGCGGAACGGGAAACACCATATATTTT. The V call is TRBV6-2 or TRBV6-3, the J call TRBJ1-3, with 8 bases fitting TRBD1. V trimming: 0 bases; J trimming: 4 bases; junction bases outside the gene matches: 11. This CDR3 is built from 18 residues. The germline gives CDR1 MNHEY, CDR2 SVGEGT.